The 23 T cell receptor beta chains below all came from one sample that was sequenced in a study of early T cells in non-severe SARS-CoV-2 infection. A single record per CDR3 protein comes from TCRdb applying MiXCR to the 5' RACE reads. The sample lists approximately 88,000 distinct CDR3 sequences, roughly an eighth occurring once. Source material: whole blood. These receptors were collected from an adult who was a healthcare worker with PCR-confirmed SARS-CoV-2 infection or an uninfected control (not recorded which).

V and J are TRBV27 and TRBJ1-6; D gene unclear. Trimming stripped 0 bases from V and 10 bases from J, with 10 bases between. Germline CDR1 reads MNHEY; CDR2 reads SMNVEV (reference sequence). This CDR3 spans 14 amino acids. CDR3 nucleotides: TGTGCCAGCAGTTTATCTCCAGGTAGATCACCCCTCCACTTT. It yields the protein CASSLSPGRSPLHF.

In its sample, this clonotype was seen a few times. The chain carries TRBV7-2 and TRBJ2-1, with 11 bases that match TRBD1. The CDR3 extends over 15 amino acids. CDR1 and CDR2 from the germline V gene are SGHTA and FQGNSA. The ends lost 5 bases at V and 9 bases at J; junction bases unmatched: 9. The CDR3 sequence is CASSPPGQGVGEQFF. CDR3 nucleotides: TGTGCCAGCAGCCCACCGGGACAGGGGGTCGGTGAGCAGTTCTTC.

This clonotype appeared many times. The chain uses TRBV6-5 and TRBJ1-2, with 9 positions matching TRBD1. Trimming removed 6 bases from V and 0 bases from J; junction bases left unmatched: 11. The germline gives CDR1 MNHEY, CDR2 SVGAGI. The CDR3 is 17 residues long. CDR3 nucleotide sequence: TGTGCCAGCAGATCTGCCGGGACAGGGAAAGCTAACTATGGCTACACCTTC. Encoded protein: CASRSAGTGKANYGYTF.

This clonotype has at least ten counts. The chain carries TRBV10-3 and TRBJ2-3, with a possible D match to TRBD2 (6 bases). Per germline, CDR1 ENHRY and CDR2 SYGVKD. V was trimmed by 10 bases and J by 2 bases, leaving 19 bases between them. CDR3 length: 15 amino acids. CDR3 in DNA: TGTGCCACCCGAGAGCGACGGGAGATCACAGATACGCAGTATTTT. It codes for CATRERREITDTQYF.

This clonotype was counted a few times. The genes are TRBV3-1 and TRBJ1-6; weak D call: TRBD1 (6 bases). This CDR3 region has 14 residues. Trimming shortened V by 1 base and J by 8 bases, and 9 bases separated the two germline ends. Germline CDR1 reads LGHDT; CDR2 reads YNNKEL (reference sequence). The CDR3 protein is CASSQGTAYSPLHF. The CDR3 nucleotides are TGTGCCAGCAGCCAAGGGACAGCGTATTCACCCCTCCACTTT.

This clonotype was recorded at least ten times. The V gene is TRBV11-2, the J gene TRBJ1-5; possibly TRBD1 for D (5 bases). Germline V gives CDR1 SGHAT, CDR2 FQNNGV. Trimming cost V 5 bases and J 4 bases, with 15 bases left between them. The CDR3 consists of 15 residues. CDR3 DNA sequence: TGTGCCAGCAGCCCCAATTGGGGCAGAAATCAGCCCCAGCATTTT. This codes for CASSPNWGRNQPQHF. Full variable domain (outside the CDR3, taken from reference TRBV11-2 and TRBJ1-5): EAGVAQSPRYKIIEKRQSVAFWCNPISGHATLYWYQQILGQGPKLLIQFQNNGVVDDSQLPKDRFSAERLKGVDSTLKIQPAKLEDSAVYLCASSPNWGRNQPQHFGDGTRLSIL.

V usage is TRBV12-3 or TRBV12-4 and J usage is TRBJ2-1; possibly TRBD2 for D (5 bases). The V gene lost 4 bases and the J gene lost 5 bases, with 18 bases spanning the gap. The length of the CDR3 is 16 residues. The CDR3 DNA reads TGTGCCAGCAGTTGCCCCGGGAAGAGGCCCGACAATGAGCAGTTCTTC. Translating gives CASSCPGKRPDNEQFF.

In DNA, the CDR3 is TGTGCCAGCAGCTTAGTGGGGACAGGGCGCTCACCCCTCCACTTT. Its translation is CASSLVGTGRSPLHF. The chain joins TRBV11-2 to TRBJ1-6, with TRBD1 matching 9 bases. Losses at the gene ends were 1 base for V and 10 bases for J; bases not matched to a gene: 5. The CDR3 sequence is 15 residues long. Germline V gene sequence: CDR1 SGHAT, CDR2 FQNNGV.

This clonotype was counted many times. The J gene is TRBJ1-2, the V gene TRBV7-8, with TRBD1 matching over 8 bases. V dropped 1 base and J dropped 4; count of bases not matched to a gene: 2. The CDR3 is 14 residues long. Germline-derived CDR1 and CDR2 are SGHVS and FQNEAQ. The CDR3 DNA follows: TGTGCCAGCAGCTTAGAAGACAGGGGCTATGGCTACACCTTC. The encoded protein is CASSLEDRGYGYTF.

The table lists this clonotype with many counts. The rearrangement uses TRBV11-1 and TRBJ1-2; no reliable D call. CDR3 length equals 13 residues. Per germline, CDR1 SGHAT and CDR2 FQDESV (reference sequence). V shed 3 bases and J shed 3 bases, with 8 bases lying between them. CDR3 region: CASSLVGDYGYTF. DNA for the CDR3: TGTGCCAGCAGCTTGGTCGGCGACTATGGCTACACCTTC.

This clonotype was detected ten times or more. The chain combines TRBV21-1 with TRBJ1-2; TRBD1, as called in the table, went unchecked against the DNA. TRBV21-1 is described as a pseudogene. This CDR3 is built from 16 residues. For the CDR3, the DNA is TGTGCCAGCAGCGGAGGTCCCGGGTTGGAGGGGTATGGCTACACCTTC. Protein sequence: CASSGGPGLEGYGYTF.

This clonotype occurred a few times. This chain connects TRBV10-1 to TRBJ2-7; D remains ambiguous. The CDR3 spans 13 residues. V was clipped by 3 bases and J by 2 bases, with 8 bases between them. Looked up from germline, CDR1 is WNHNN and CDR2 is SYGVQD (reference sequence). Written as DNA, the CDR3 is TGCGCCAGCAGTGAACCAACCACCTACGAGCAGTACTTC. Protein product: CASSEPTTYEQYF.

This clonotype was seen repeatedly, ten times or more. The rearrangement links TRBV5-1 to TRBJ1-1; no clear D. V dropped 3 bases and J dropped 2 bases, with 11 bases sitting between them. Germline loops: CDR1 SGHRS, CDR2 YFSETQ. The length of the CDR3 is 14 residues. The CDR3 sequence: CASSSGSVNTEAFF. The CDR3 nucleotides are TGCGCCAGCAGCTCCGGGTCGGTAAACACTGAAGCTTTCTTT.

This clonotype was recorded a few times. The DNA of the CDR3 is TGCGCCAGCGTCAATTTCCCGGGTCAGGGGATCTACGAGCAGTACTTC. Its protein product is CASVNFPGQGIYEQYF. The chain employs TRBV5-1 and TRBJ2-7, with D tentatively TRBD1 (6 bases). The CDR3 extends over 16 amino acids. Trimming removed 7 bases at V and 3 bases at J, with 23 bases between. Germline CDR1 SGHRS, CDR2 YFSETQ.

This clonotype has at least ten counts. This rearrangement joins TRBV7-8 to TRBJ2-2; TRBD1 agrees at 9 bases. J was trimmed by 6 bases and V by 6 bases; bases with no gene match: 11. CDR1 SGHVS and CDR2 FQNEAQ come from the germline V gene. This CDR3 contains 16 residues. CDR3 loop: CASRDNRGPHPGELFF. The CDR3 DNA sequence: TGTGCCAGCAGAGATAACAGGGGGCCTCACCCCGGGGAGCTGTTTTTT.

The chain combines TRBV20-1 with TRBJ2-1; a possible D gene is TRBD2 (6 bases). Germline lookup yields CDR1 DFQATT and CDR2 SNEGSKA (reference sequence). The CDR3 runs 15 residues. Trimming pared 0 bases from V and 4 bases from J, leaving 13 bases between. The CDR3 sequence: CSARDLRGRYNEQFF. Written as DNA, the CDR3 is TGCAGTGCTAGAGATCTTCGGGGGAGATACAATGAGCAGTTCTTC.

This clonotype occurred many times. The CDR3 coding sequence is TGTGCCAGCAGTTTGGGACAAGACCTACAAGAGACCCAGTACTTC. Protein sequence: CASSLGQDLQETQYF. The chain recombines TRBV11-2 with TRBJ2-5, with D possibly being TRBD1 (6 bases). Between the trimmed V and J ends, which lost 6 bases and 2 bases, there was a span of 16 bases. This CDR3 contains 15 residues. Germline V gene lookup returns CDR1 SGHAT and CDR2 FQNNGV.

A note on this clonotype: This may stem from a read error, because a much larger clone lies one nucleotide away. The chain joins TRBV6-2 or TRBV6-3 to TRBJ2-3; 10 bases are a match to TRBD2. Germline assignment: CDR1 MNHEY and CDR2 SVGEGT. The CDR3 runs 15 residues. J was trimmed by 6 bases and V by 5 bases; bases with no gene match: 8. Written as DNA, the CDR3 is TGTGCCAGCAGTATGGCTAGCGGGGGTGCGGATACGCAGTATTTT. This gives the protein CASSMASGGADTQYF.

This clonotype came up a few times. The rearrangement joins TRBV20-1 to TRBJ2-1; 8 nucleotides agree with TRBD1. The junction had 6 bases not matched to a gene; V was cut back by 6 bases and J by 8 bases. Per germline, CDR1 DFQATT and CDR2 SNEGSKA (reference sequence). The CDR3 spans 12 residues. CDR3 nucleotides: TGCAGTGCCACGGACAGGGTGGATGAGCAGTTCTTC. This codes for CSATDRVDEQFF.

There are many counts of this clonotype. The gene calls are TRBV7-2 and TRBJ2-7; 11 bases line up with TRBD2. This CDR3 region has 15 residues. J lost 5 bases, V lost 4 bases, and 7 bases had no gene match. Germline V gene lookup returns CDR1 SGHTA and CDR2 FQGNSA. This chain's CDR3 is CASSSTSGVSNEQYF. CDR3 in DNA: TGTGCCAGCAGCTCGACTAGCGGGGTCTCTAACGAGCAGTACTTC.

This sequence joins TRBV7-9 and TRBJ2-3; D gene uncertain. V was shortened by 5 bases and J by 6 bases, with 9 bases between the two germline ends. CDR3 length: 12 amino acids. Germline CDR1 reads SEHNR; CDR2 reads FQNEAQ (reference sequence). The CDR3 is CASSVGADTQYF. The CDR3 DNA follows: TGTGCCAGCAGCGTAGGAGCTGATACGCAGTATTTT.

This clonotype came up many times. The rearrangement joins TRBV6-4 to TRBJ2-3; 10 bases match TRBD1. The CDR3 is 15 residues long. The germline V gene encodes CDR1 MRHNA and CDR2 SNTAGT. With 2 bases clipped from V and 4 bases from J, the junction kept 3 bases outside the gene matches. The CDR3 DNA follows: TGTGCCAGCAGTGACGGACAGGGGGTGTCAGATACGCAGTATTTT. This gives the protein CASSDGQGVSDTQYF.

This clonotype was observed a few times. The gene calls are TRBV5-1 and TRBJ2-7, with D unclear. Germline CDR1 and CDR2: SGHRS and YFSETQ. CDR3 size: 12 residues. Trimming pared 5 bases from V and 2 bases from J, leaving 8 bases between. CDR3 protein: CASRKGTYEQYF. CDR3 DNA sequence: TGCGCCAGCAGGAAGGGAACCTACGAGCAGTACTTC. Based on the CDR3 plus reference TRBV5-1 and TRBJ2-7, the full variable domain is KAGVTQTPRYLIKTRGQQVTLSCSPISGHRSVSWYQQTPGQGLQFLFEYFSETQRNKGNFPGRFSGRQFSNSRSEMNVSTLELGDSALYLCASRKGTYEQYFGPGTRLTVT.